Listed below are T cell receptor beta chains from one sample, sequenced in a study of T cells in Graves' hyperthyroidism and ophthalmopathy. Via MiXCR, TCRdb re-called the multiplex PCR reads, giving one row per CDR3 protein. The sample lists 300,000 to 450,000 distinct CDR3 sequences, 15% occurring once. The sample taken for sequencing was blood. The receptors stem from a woman younger than 45 with Graves' hyperthyroidism. The CDR3 runs from the conserved cysteine through the conserved F or W. D genes are given only for firm matches. The listing skips clone size in some rows; elsewhere it reads once, few, many or a size class.

cdr3_nt: TGTGCCAGCAGCCTGGGGGCAGGAGCCTACAATGAGCAGTTCTTC; cdr3_aa: CASSLGAGAYNEQFF; j_call: TRBJ2-1; v_call: TRBV11-3; d_call: .; clone_size: many
cdr3_nt: TGTGCCAGCTCACCACCAGAGAGCAATCAGCCCCAGCATTTT; cdr3_aa: CASSPPESNQPQHF; j_call: TRBJ1-5; v_call: TRBV18; d_call: .; clone_size: many
cdr3_nt: TGTGCCAGCAGTTTACAGGGTACGGGAGAGACCCAGTACTTC; cdr3_aa: CASSLQGTGETQYF; j_call: TRBJ2-5; v_call: TRBV28; d_call: .; clone_size: many
cdr3_nt: TGTGCCATCAGTAATAGCGCTAACCAAGAGACCCAGTACTTC; cdr3_aa: CAISNSANQETQYF; j_call: TRBJ2-5; v_call: TRBV10-3; d_call: .; clone_size: few
cdr3_nt: TGTGCCAGCAGCTTAAGGGGCAGTGGCGAAGAGACCCAGTACTTC; cdr3_aa: CASSLRGSGEETQYF; j_call: TRBJ2-5; v_call: TRBV7-9; d_call: .; clone_size: many
cdr3_nt: TGCAGCGTTGAAGAAACTAGCAATGAGCAGTTCTTC; cdr3_aa: CSVEETSNEQFF; j_call: TRBJ2-1; v_call: TRBV29-1; d_call: .; clone_size: many
cdr3_nt: TGCGCCAGCAGCCCCCGATCTGCGGGAGAATACAATGAGCAGTTCTTC; cdr3_aa: CASSPRSAGEYNEQFF; j_call: TRBJ2-1; v_call: TRBV5-1; d_call: TRBD2; clone_size: .
cdr3_nt: TGTGCCAGCAGCTCCCTCACTAGCGGGAGCAACGAGCAGTACTTC; cdr3_aa: CASSSLTSGSNEQYF; j_call: TRBJ2-7; v_call: TRBV5-5; d_call: TRBD2; clone_size: .
cdr3_nt: TGTGCCAGCAGTCCTGAGGGGACAGGGAATGAAAAACTGTTTTTT; cdr3_aa: CASSPEGTGNEKLFF; j_call: TRBJ1-4; v_call: TRBV2; d_call: TRBD1; clone_size: .
cdr3_nt: TGTGCCAGCAGCCCAATCTTTCAAGATGGGGCGGCCGGGGAGCTGTTTTTT; cdr3_aa: CASSPIFQDGAAGELFF; j_call: TRBJ2-2; v_call: TRBV13; d_call: .; clone_size: .
cdr3_nt: TGCAGTGCCCTAATGAGCAGCTACACCTTC; cdr3_aa: CSALMSSYTF; j_call: TRBJ1-2; v_call: TRBV20-1; d_call: .; clone_size: few
cdr3_nt: TGTGCCAGCAGCCAAGCGGGACTAGCGGGAGGAGTTTCCTACGAGCAGTACTTC; cdr3_aa: CASSQAGLAGGVSYEQYF; j_call: TRBJ2-7; v_call: TRBV4-2; d_call: TRBD2; clone_size: few
cdr3_nt: TGTGCCAGCAGTTTAGAGGGAGGGGGCGGAGGGACCCAGTACTTC; cdr3_aa: CASSLEGGGGGTQYF; j_call: TRBJ2-5; v_call: TRBV27; d_call: .; clone_size: once
cdr3_nt: TGTGCCTGGAGCCACGACAGGACTGAAGCTTTCTTT; cdr3_aa: CAWSHDRTEAFF; j_call: TRBJ1-1; v_call: TRBV30; d_call: .; clone_size: many
cdr3_nt: TGTGCCAGCAGCTTAGGTCCCTTAGCGACTGCTAGTATGGAGGACTTC; cdr3_aa: CASSLGPLATASMEDF; j_call: TRBJ2-7; v_call: TRBV13; d_call: .; clone_size: .
cdr3_nt: TGCAGCGTCCACTTGGGGCATTTGGGGAATGAGCAGTTCTTC; cdr3_aa: CSVHLGHLGNEQFF; j_call: TRBJ2-1; v_call: TRBV29-1; d_call: .; clone_size: .
cdr3_nt: TGTGCCAGCAGTTTTCGGGACAGGCCCACCGGGGAGCTGTTTTTT; cdr3_aa: CASSFRDRPTGELFF; j_call: TRBJ2-2; v_call: TRBV27; d_call: TRBD1; clone_size: .
cdr3_nt: TGCGCCAGCAGCCGGAGCACGGCGGGAGATGGCGAGCAGTACTTC; cdr3_aa: CASSRSTAGDGEQYF; j_call: TRBJ2-7; v_call: TRBV4-1; d_call: TRBD2; clone_size: .
cdr3_nt: TGTGCCAGCAGCTTAGTGGCAGGGGGTTATATGGAGACCCAGTACTTC; cdr3_aa: CASSLVAGGYMETQYF; j_call: TRBJ2-5; v_call: TRBV11-2; d_call: TRBD1; clone_size: few
cdr3_nt: TGTGCCACCTCCTTGAGCTGGGATACGCAGTATTTT; cdr3_aa: CATSLSWDTQYF; j_call: TRBJ2-3; v_call: TRBV3-1; d_call: .; clone_size: .
cdr3_nt: TGTGCCAGCAGCCCCTTTGGCAATCAGCCCCAGCATTTT; cdr3_aa: CASSPFGNQPQHF; j_call: TRBJ1-5; v_call: TRBV7-9; d_call: .; clone_size: .
cdr3_nt: TGTGCCAGTAGGGAGACTAGCTCCCACAATGAGCAGTTCTTC; cdr3_aa: CASRETSSHNEQFF; j_call: TRBJ2-1; v_call: TRBV19; d_call: TRBD2; clone_size: .
cdr3_nt: TGTGCCAGCAGTCAGATGAGGGGGAACACTGAAGCTTTCTTT; cdr3_aa: CASSQMRGNTEAFF; j_call: TRBJ1-1; v_call: TRBV3-1; d_call: .; clone_size: many
cdr3_nt: TGCAGTGCTAGAAAAATAGGGGGTTTTGACCTCTACGAGCAGTACTTC; cdr3_aa: CSARKIGGFDLYEQYF; j_call: TRBJ2-7; v_call: TRBV20-1; d_call: .; clone_size: many
cdr3_nt: TGTGCCTGCAACCGGGACTACGTCTACAATGAGCAGTTCTTC; cdr3_aa: CACNRDYVYNEQFF; j_call: TRBJ2-1; v_call: TRBV7-8; d_call: TRBD2; clone_size: .
cdr3_nt: TGTGCCAGCAGTGAAATACAGAACGGGGAGACCCAGTACTTC; cdr3_aa: CASSEIQNGETQYF; j_call: TRBJ2-5; v_call: TRBV2; d_call: .; clone_size: few